Reported below is one TCR beta chain. The data stem from a study of blood T cell repertoires in COVID-19. TCRdb's copy holds only in-frame clones and misses some; the assay was immunoSEQ multiplex PCR. The table includes 150,000 to 200,000 clones, roughly 80% detected once. The CDR3 runs to 19 residues. CDR1 and CDR2 (germline): SGHNT, YYREEE (reference sequence). Between the trimmed V and J ends, which lost 3 bases and 2 bases, there was a span of 27 bases. Sequenced material: PBMCs or T cells enriched from blood (not recorded which). The chain employs TRBV5-4 and TRBJ2-7; perhaps TRBD1 as D (6 bases). This receptor was identified in a man in his 60s who had been exposed to COVID-19. The CDR3 nucleotides are TGTGCCAGCAGCTCCCCCGAGGGGGTTTGGGGTCGCACGCCCTACGAGCAGTACTTC. It codes for CASSSPEGVWGRTPYEQYF.